This T cell receptor (beta chain) was found in a study of vaccination effects on CD4 cells after COVID-19. The overall study: Vaccination of participants consisted of two doses of either the BNT162b2 or mRNA-1273 vaccine.

In this sample, this clone turned up a few times. Its antigen is not identified. CDR3 length equals 12 residues. Germline assignment: CDR1 LGHDT and CDR2 YNNKEL (reference sequence). V lost 2 bases and J lost 11, with 12 bases in between. Sequenced by immunoSEQ multiplex PCR; TCRdb stores in-frame clones only, minus some. The sample has around 41,000 clones, roughly 72% seen once. ViraFEST expansion of antigen-specific CD4+ T cells with viral peptide pools preceded sequencing. Upon completion of more than eight days in culture, CD4+ T cells were isolated. Previously uninfected by SARS-CoV-2, the vaccine recipients also showed negative nucleocapsid antibodies.

The source is a human donor who received a COVID-19 vaccine. The source material was CD4+ T cells from PBMCs cultured with SARS-CoV-2 spike peptides, sampled before COVID-19 vaccination. This rearrangement joins TRBV3-1 (or the pseudogene TRBV3-2) to TRBJ1-1, with unresolved D. The CDR3 is CASSQQGLGAFF. The CDR3 nucleotides read TGTGCCAGCAGCCAACAAGGATTGGGGGCTTTCTTT.